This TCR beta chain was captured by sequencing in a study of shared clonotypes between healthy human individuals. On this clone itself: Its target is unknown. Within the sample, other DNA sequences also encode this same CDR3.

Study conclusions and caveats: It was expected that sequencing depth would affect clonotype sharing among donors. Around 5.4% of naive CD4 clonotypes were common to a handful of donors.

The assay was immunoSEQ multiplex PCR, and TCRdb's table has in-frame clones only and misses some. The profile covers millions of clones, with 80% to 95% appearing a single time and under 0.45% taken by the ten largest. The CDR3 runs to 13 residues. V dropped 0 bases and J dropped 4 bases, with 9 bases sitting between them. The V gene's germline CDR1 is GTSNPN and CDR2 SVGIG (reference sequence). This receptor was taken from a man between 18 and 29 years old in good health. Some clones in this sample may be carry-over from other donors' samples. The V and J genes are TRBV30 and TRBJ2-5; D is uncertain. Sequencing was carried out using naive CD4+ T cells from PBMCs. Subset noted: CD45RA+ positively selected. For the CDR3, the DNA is TGTGCCTGGAGTGTAGGTCGGAGAGAGACCCAGTACTTC. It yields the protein CAWSVGRRETQYF.